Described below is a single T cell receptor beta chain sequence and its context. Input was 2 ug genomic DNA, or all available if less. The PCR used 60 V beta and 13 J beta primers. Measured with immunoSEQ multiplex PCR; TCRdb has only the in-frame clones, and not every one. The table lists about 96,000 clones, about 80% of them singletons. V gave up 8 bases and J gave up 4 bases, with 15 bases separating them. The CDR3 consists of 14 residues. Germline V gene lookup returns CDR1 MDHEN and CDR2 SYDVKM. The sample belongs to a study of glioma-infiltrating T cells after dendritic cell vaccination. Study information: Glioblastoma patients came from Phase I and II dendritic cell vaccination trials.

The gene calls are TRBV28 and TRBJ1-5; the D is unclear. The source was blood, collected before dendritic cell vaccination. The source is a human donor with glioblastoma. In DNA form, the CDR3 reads TGTGCCAGCGGCCGAGCAGGAATAAATCAGCCCCAGCATTTT. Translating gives CASGRAGINQPQHF.